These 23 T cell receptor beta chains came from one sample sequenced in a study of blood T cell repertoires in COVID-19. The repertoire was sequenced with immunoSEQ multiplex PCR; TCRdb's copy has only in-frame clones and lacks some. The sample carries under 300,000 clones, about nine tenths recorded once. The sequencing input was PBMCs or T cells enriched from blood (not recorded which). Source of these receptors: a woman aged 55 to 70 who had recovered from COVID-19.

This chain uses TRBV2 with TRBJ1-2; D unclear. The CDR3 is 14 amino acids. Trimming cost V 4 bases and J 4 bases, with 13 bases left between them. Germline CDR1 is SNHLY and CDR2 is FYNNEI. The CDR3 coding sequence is TGTGCCAGCAGTGCGGCAGGCTTGAGCTATGGCTACACCTTC. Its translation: CASSAAGLSYGYTF.

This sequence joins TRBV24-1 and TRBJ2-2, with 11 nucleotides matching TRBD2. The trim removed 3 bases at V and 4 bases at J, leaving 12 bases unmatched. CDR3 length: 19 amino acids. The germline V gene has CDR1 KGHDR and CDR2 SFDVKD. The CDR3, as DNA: TGTGCCACCAGTGATCCAGACCCCACTAGCGGGAGTCTCACCGGGGAGCTGTTTTTT. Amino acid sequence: CATSDPDPTSGSLTGELFF.

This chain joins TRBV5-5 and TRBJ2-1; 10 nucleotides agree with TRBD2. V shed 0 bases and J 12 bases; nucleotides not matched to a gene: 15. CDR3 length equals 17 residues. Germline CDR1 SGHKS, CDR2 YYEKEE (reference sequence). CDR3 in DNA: TGTGCCAGCAGCTTGGCTAGCGGGAGTTTTCGGGGGTATGGGCAGTTCTTC. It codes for CASSLASGSFRGYGQFF.

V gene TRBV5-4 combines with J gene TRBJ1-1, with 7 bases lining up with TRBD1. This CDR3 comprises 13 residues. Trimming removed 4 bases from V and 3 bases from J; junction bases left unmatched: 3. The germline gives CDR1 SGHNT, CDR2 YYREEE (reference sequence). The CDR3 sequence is CASSPGQDTEAFF. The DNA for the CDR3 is TGTGCCAGCAGCCCTGGACAGGACACTGAAGCTTTCTTT.

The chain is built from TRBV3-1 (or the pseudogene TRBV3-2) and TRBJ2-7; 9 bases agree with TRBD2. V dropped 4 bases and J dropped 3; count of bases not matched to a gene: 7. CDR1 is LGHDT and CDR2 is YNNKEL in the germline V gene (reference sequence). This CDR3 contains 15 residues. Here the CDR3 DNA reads TGTGCCAGCAGCCCAAATAGCGGGAGAGGCTACGAGCAGTACTTC. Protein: CASSPNSGRGYEQYF.

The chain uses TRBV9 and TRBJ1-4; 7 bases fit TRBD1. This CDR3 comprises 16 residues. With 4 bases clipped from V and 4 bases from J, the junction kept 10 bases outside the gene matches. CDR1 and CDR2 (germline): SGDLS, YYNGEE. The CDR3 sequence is CASSPREGGHNEKLFF. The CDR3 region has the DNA TGTGCCAGCAGCCCGCGAGAAGGGGGCCATAATGAAAAACTGTTTTTT.

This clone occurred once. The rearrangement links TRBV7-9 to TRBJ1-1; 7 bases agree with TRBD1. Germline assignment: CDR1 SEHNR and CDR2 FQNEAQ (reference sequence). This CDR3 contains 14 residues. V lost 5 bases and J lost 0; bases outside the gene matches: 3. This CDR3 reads CASSTTGMNTEAFF. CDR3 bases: TGTGCCAGCAGCACGACAGGGATGAACACTGAAGCTTTCTTT.

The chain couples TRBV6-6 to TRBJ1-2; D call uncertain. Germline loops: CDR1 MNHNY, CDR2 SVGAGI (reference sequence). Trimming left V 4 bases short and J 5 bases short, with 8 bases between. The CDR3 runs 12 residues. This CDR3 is CASSSGEYGYTF. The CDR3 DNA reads TGTGCCAGCAGTTCCGGGGAGTATGGCTACACCTTC.

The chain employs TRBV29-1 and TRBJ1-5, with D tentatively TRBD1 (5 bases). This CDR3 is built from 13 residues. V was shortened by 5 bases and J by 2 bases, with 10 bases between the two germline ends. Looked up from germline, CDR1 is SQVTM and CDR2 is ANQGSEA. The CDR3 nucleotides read TGCAGCGTTTGGGACTCGGGCAATCAGCCCCAGCATTTT. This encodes CSVWDSGNQPQHF. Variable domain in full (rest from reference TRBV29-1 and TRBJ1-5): SAVISQKPSRDICQRGTSLTIQCQVDSQVTMMFWYRQQPGQSLTLIATANQGSEATYESGFVIDKFPISRPNLTFSTLTVSNMSPEDSSIYLCSVWDSGNQPQHFGDGTRLSIL.

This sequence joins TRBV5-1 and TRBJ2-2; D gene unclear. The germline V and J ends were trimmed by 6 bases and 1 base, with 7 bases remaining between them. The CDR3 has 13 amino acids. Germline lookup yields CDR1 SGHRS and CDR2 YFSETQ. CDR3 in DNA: TGCGCCAGCACCTCCCTGAACACCGGGGAGCTGTTTTTT. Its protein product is CASTSLNTGELFF.

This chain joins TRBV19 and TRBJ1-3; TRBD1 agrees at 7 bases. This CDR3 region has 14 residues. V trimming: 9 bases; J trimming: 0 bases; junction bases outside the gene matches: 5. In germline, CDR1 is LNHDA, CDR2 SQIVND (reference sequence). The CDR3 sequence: CASGRQGSGNTIYF. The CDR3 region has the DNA TGTGCCAGCGGGAGACAGGGCTCTGGAAACACCATATATTTT.

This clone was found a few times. This CDR3 reads CASSLRTGAHQPQHF. The CDR3 coding sequence is TGTGCCAGCAGTTTGAGGACAGGGGCACATCAGCCCCAGCATTTT. This chain joins TRBV27 and TRBJ1-5, with 9 bases aligning to TRBD1. Germline V gives CDR1 MNHEY, CDR2 SMNVEV (reference sequence). The trim removed 3 bases at V and 5 bases at J, leaving 5 bases unmatched. This CDR3 region has 15 residues.

The CDR3 DNA sequence: TGTGCCAGCAGCTCCCATCTTAGCGGGAGAATTTCCCCCAATGAGCAGTTCTTC. This sequence encodes CASSSHLSGRISPNEQFF. The rearrangement links TRBV7-9 to TRBJ2-1; 9 bases agree with TRBD2. The ends lost 4 bases at V and 6 bases at J; junction bases unmatched: 16. This CDR3 has 18 residues. CDR1 and CDR2 (germline): SEHNR, FQNEAQ (reference sequence).

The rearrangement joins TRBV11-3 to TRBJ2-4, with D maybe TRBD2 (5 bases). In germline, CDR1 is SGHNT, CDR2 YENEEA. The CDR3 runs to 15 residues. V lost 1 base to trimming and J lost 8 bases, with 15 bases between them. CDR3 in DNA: TGTGCCAGCAGCTTAGGGTTCACCTCCGGGGACATTCAGTACTTC. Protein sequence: CASSLGFTSGDIQYF.

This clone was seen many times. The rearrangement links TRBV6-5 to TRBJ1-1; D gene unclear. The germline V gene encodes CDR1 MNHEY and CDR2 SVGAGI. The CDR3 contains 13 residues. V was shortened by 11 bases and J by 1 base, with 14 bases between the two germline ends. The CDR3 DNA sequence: TGTGCCGCATACGTGGCGGAGAACACTGAAGCTTTCTTT. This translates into CAAYVAENTEAFF.

CDR3 sequence: CASSEQGNNSPLHF. Here the CDR3 DNA reads TGTGCCAGCAGTGAACAGGGGAATAATTCACCCCTCCACTTT. The V gene is TRBV6-1, the J gene TRBJ1-6, with TRBD1 as a possible D gene (6 bases). This CDR3 has 14 residues. In germline, CDR1 is MNHNS, CDR2 SASEGT. The V gene lost 2 bases and the J gene lost 5 bases, with 7 bases spanning the gap.

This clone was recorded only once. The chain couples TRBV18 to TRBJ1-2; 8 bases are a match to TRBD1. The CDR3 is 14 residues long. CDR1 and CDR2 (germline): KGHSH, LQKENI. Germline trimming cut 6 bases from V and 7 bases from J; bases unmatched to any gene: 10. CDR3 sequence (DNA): TGTGCCAGCTCCCCTACAGGGGGGTCTTTTGGCTACACCTTC. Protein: CASSPTGGSFGYTF.

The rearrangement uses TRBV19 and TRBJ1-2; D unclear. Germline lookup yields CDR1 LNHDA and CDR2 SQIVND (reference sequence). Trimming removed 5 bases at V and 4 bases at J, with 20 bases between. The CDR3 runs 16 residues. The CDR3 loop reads CASSGGEGRNVYGYTF. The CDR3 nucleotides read TGTGCCAGTAGTGGTGGGGAGGGTCGGAACGTCTATGGCTACACCTTC.

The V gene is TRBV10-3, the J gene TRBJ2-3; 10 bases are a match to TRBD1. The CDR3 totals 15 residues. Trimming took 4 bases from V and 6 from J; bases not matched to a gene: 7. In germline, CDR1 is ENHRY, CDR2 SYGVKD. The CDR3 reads CAISVGTGDPDTQYF. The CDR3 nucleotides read TGTGCCATCAGTGTAGGGACAGGGGACCCCGATACGCAGTATTTT.

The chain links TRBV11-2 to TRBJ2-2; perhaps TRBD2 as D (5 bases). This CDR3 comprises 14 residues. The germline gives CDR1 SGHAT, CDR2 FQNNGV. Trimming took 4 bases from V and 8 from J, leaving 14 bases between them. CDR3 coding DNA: TGTGCCAGCAGCTCCTATATAGGCGGGGGGGAGCTGTTTTTT. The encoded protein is CASSSYIGGGELFF.

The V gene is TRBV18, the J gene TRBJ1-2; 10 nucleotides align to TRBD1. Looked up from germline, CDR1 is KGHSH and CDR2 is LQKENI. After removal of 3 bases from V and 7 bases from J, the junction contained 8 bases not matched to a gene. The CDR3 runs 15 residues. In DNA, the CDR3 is TGTGCCAGCTCACCGCTCGCCGGGACAGGGGTTGGCTACACCTTC. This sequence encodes CASSPLAGTGVGYTF. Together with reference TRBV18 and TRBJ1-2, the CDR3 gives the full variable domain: NAGVMQNPRHLVRRRGQEARLRCSPMKGHSHVYWYRQLPEEGLKFMVYLQKENIIDESGMPKERFSAEFPKEGPSILRIQQVVRGDSAAYFCASSPLAGTGVGYTFGSGTRLTVV.

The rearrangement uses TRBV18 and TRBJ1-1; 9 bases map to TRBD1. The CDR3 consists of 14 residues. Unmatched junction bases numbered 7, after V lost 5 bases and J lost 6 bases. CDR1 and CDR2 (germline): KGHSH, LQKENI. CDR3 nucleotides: TGTGCCAGCTCAAACACAGGGGGCGTCGCTGAAGCTTTCTTT. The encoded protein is CASSNTGGVAEAFF.

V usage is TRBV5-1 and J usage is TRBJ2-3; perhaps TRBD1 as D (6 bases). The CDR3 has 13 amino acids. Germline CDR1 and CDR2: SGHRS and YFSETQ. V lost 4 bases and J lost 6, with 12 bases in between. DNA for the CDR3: TGCGCCAGCAGCGTTCAGGGGCCCGATACGCAGTATTTT. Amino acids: CASSVQGPDTQYF.